Presented here are 10 T cell receptor beta chains from one specimen sequenced in a study of radiation and T cells in renal cell carcinoma. Time point in this sample: baseline pretreatment blood. The treatment here: 15 Gy SBRT to primary tumor, nephrectomy 4 weeks later. Profiled with immunoSEQ multiplex PCR; TCRdb holds only in-frame clones, not every one. Of about 91,000 clones detected, 82% appear once; the ten largest clones hold roughly 6%. The source material was blood, sampled from a patient whose treatment included radiotherapy and nephrectomy. The receptors originated from a man aged 55 to 69 with renal cell carcinoma.

This clone was seen more than once but under ten times. This chain connects TRBV5-6 to TRBJ1-2; 7 bases align to TRBD1. Germline V lookup: CDR1 SGHDT, CDR2 YYEEEE. CDR3 length: 13 residues. The junction had 7 bases not matched to a gene; V was cut back by 8 bases and J by 3 bases. The CDR3 loop reads CASSQGGYYGYTF. In DNA, the CDR3 is TGTGCCAGTTCCCAGGGGGGATACTATGGCTACACCTTC.

The chain links TRBV4-2 to TRBJ2-1, with 11 bases aligning to TRBD2. CDR3 length: 17 residues. The trim removed 3 bases at V and 9 bases at J, leaving 13 bases unmatched. Germline CDR1 reads LGHNA; CDR2 reads YNFKEQ. CDR3 nucleotide sequence: TGTGCCAGCAGCCACCCAGATAGCGGGAGGGTCCCTGGTGAGCAGTTCTTC. It encodes CASSHPDSGRVPGEQFF.

The gene calls are TRBV28 and TRBJ2-1; the D gene could be TRBD1 or TRBD2 (5 bases each). The V gene lost 4 bases and the J gene lost 14 bases, with 18 bases spanning the gap. Germline V lookup: CDR1 MDHEN, CDR2 SYDVKM. CDR3 length: 13 amino acids. CDR3 loop: CASSWSGTVIKFF. The CDR3 coding sequence is TGTGCCAGCAGTTGGTCCGGGACGGTGATTAAGTTCTTC.

This clone was recorded once. The sample carries other DNA sequences with the same CDR3. The chain carries TRBV5-6 and TRBJ2-5, with TRBD1 as a possible D gene (6 bases). V lost 0 bases, J lost 4 bases, and 7 bases lay in between. Looked up from germline, CDR1 is SGHDT and CDR2 is YYEEEE. The CDR3 runs to 13 residues. CDR3: CASSLGGRETQYF. As DNA, the CDR3 is TGTGCCAGCAGCTTGGGGGGGCGAGAGACCCAGTACTTC.

The J gene is TRBJ1-5, the V gene TRBV7-8, with D unclear. Trimming removed 1 base at V and 0 bases at J, with 10 bases between. CDR1 SGHVS and CDR2 FQNEAQ come from the germline V gene. This CDR3 has 16 amino acids. The CDR3 is CASSLDGPYSNQPQHF. CDR3 DNA sequence: TGTGCCAGCAGCTTAGACGGTCCTTATAGCAATCAGCCCCAGCATTTT.

The genes are TRBV28 and TRBJ1-2; D gene ambiguous. CDR3 length: 12 residues. V was shortened by 6 bases and J by 4 bases, with 9 bases between the two germline ends. Germline lookup yields CDR1 MDHEN and CDR2 SYDVKM. CDR3 bases: TGTGCCAGCAGGGGTTTCGGCTATGGCTACACCTTC. Amino acids: CASRGFGYGYTF.

This clone was seen only a few times. The gene calls are TRBV28 and TRBJ1-5; TRBD1 agrees at 10 bases. This CDR3 has 15 amino acids. The J segment lost 2 bases and the V segment lost 6 bases, leaving 4 bases of the junction unmatched. The germline V gene has CDR1 MDHEN and CDR2 SYDVKM. The CDR3 DNA sequence: TGTGCCAGCAGGCCGACAGGGGGCGGCAATCAGCCCCAGCATTTT. Translated: CASRPTGGGNQPQHF.

This chain joins TRBV11-2 and TRBJ2-1, with D unclear. The CDR3 has 16 amino acids. V was pared by 1 base and J by 6 bases, with 16 bases between. The V gene's germline CDR1 is SGHAT and CDR2 FQNNGV. CDR3: CASSLGGVFIVNEQFF. CDR3 sequence (DNA): TGTGCCAGCAGCTTAGGTGGGGTGTTTATTGTCAATGAGCAGTTCTTC.

The sample holds one count of this clone. V is TRBV14 and J is TRBJ2-1, with TRBD2 identical over 8 bases. With 1 base clipped from V and 4 bases from J, the junction kept 12 bases outside the gene matches. The CDR3 covers 18 residues. Germline values: CDR1 SGHDN, CDR2 FVKESK. The CDR3: CASSQAPRSSGPYNEQFF. Here the CDR3 DNA reads TGTGCCAGCAGCCAAGCGCCGAGATCTAGCGGGCCTTACAATGAGCAGTTCTTC.

This clone was counted a few times. V gene TRBV9 combines with J gene TRBJ2-2; 10 nucleotides match TRBD2. Trimming at V came to 3 bases and at J to 6 bases, leaving 11 bases not matched to a gene. The CDR3 has 17 amino acids. Germline CDR1 and CDR2: SGDLS and YYNGEE. This CDR3 reads CASSEGASGSLSGELFF. The CDR3 DNA is TGTGCCAGCAGCGAGGGGGCTAGCGGGAGTTTATCCGGGGAGCTGTTTTTT. The full variable domain, its missing parts supplied by reference TRBV9 and TRBJ2-2, is DSGVTQTPKHLITATGQRVTLRCSPRSGDLSVYWYQQSLDQGLQFLIQYYNGEERAKGNILERFSAQQFPDLHSELNLSSLELGDSALYFCASSEGASGSLSGELFFGEGSRLTVL.